Listed here are 19 T cell receptor beta chains from one sample, sequenced in a study of graft-versus-host responses after intestinal transplantation. Clones were sequenced by immunoSEQ multiplex PCR, and TCRdb holds only the in-frame ones, with some missing. Of about 59,000 clones detected, 90% to 95% appear once; the ten largest clones hold more than 0.3%. Their recognized antigens are unknown. Sample: unstimulated CD4+ T cells sorted from spleen or lymph node cells, taken before transplant. The receptors here all came from a human donor who was the organ donor for an intestinal transplant.

The V call is TRBV23-1, the J call TRBJ1-1, with 11 positions matching TRBD1. TRBV23-1 is classed as an ORF, of uncertain function. This CDR3 comprises 15 residues. With V trimmed by 4 bases and J by 3 bases, 4 bases remained unmatched. The CDR3 nucleotides are TGCGCCAGCAGTCGACGGGACAGGGGGGACACTGAAGCTTTCTTT. It encodes CASSRRDRGDTEAFF.

The chain uses TRBV7-2 and TRBJ2-7, with D perhaps matching TRBD1 (6 bases). Germline V gene data show CDR1 as SGHTA and CDR2 as FQGNSA. Trimming stripped 0 bases from V and 3 bases from J, with 9 bases between. The CDR3 contains 14 residues. CDR3 in amino acids: CASSLAGAVYEQYF. The CDR3 DNA is TGTGCCAGCAGCTTAGCGGGGGCTGTCTACGAGCAGTACTTC. Looking up the rest from reference TRBV7-2 and TRBJ2-7 gives the full variable domain: GAGVSQSPSNKVTEKGKDVELRCDPISGHTALYWYRQSLGQGLEFLIYFQGNSAPDKSGLPSDRFSAERTGGSVSTLTIQRTQQEDSAVYLCASSLAGAVYEQYFGPGTRLTVT.

This chain uses TRBV2 with TRBJ1-4; D might be TRBD1 (6 bases). Trimming removed 6 bases at V and 5 bases at J, with 10 bases between. This CDR3 comprises 13 residues. From germline, CDR1 is SNHLY and CDR2 FYNNEI. CDR3 nucleotides: TGTGCCAGCAGAAGGACAGAGAATGAAAAACTGTTTTTT. Translation gives CASRRTENEKLFF.

The chain joins TRBV4-1 to TRBJ2-5; 7 bases line up with TRBD1. J lost 4 bases, V lost 3 bases, and 11 bases had no gene match. This CDR3 spans 16 amino acids. Germline V gene sequence: CDR1 MGHRA, CDR2 YSYEKL. The CDR3 region is CASSQTGTNRRETQYF. The CDR3 coding sequence is TGCGCCAGCAGCCAGACAGGGACCAACCGCCGAGAGACCCAGTACTTC.

The CDR3 DNA reads TGTGCCAGCAGTAACCGGGACAGACTAGGCGGCTACACCTTC. Protein: CASSNRDRLGGYTF. The chain links TRBV6-1 to TRBJ1-2; 7 nucleotides line up with TRBD1. Germline V lookup: CDR1 MNHNS, CDR2 SASEGT. The length of the CDR3 is 14 residues. V shed 5 bases and J 8 bases; nucleotides not matched to a gene: 11.

The rearrangement links TRBV11-2 to TRBJ2-1; 10 nucleotides line up with TRBD2. The CDR3 length is 16 residues. Losses at the gene ends were 3 bases for V and 0 bases for J; bases not matched to a gene: 2. Germline V CDR1 and CDR2: SGHAT, FQNNGV. The CDR3 DNA is TGTGCCAGCAGCTTTAGCGGGGGGATCTCCTACAATGAGCAGTTCTTC. The encoded protein is CASSFSGGISYNEQFF.

The CDR3 loop reads CASSLLAGTDTQYF. As DNA, the CDR3 is TGTGCCAGCAGCTTACTAGCGGGCACAGATACGCAGTATTTT. The V and J genes are TRBV7-8 and TRBJ2-3; the match to TRBD2 covers 7 bases. V shed 2 bases and J 1 base; nucleotides not matched to a gene: 0. Germline assignment: CDR1 SGHVS and CDR2 FQNEAQ. This CDR3 comprises 14 residues.

The V and J genes are TRBV2 and TRBJ1-3; 9 nucleotides line up with TRBD1. V shed 4 bases, J shed 4 bases, and the junction held 5 bases outside the gene matches. The CDR3 runs 15 residues. Germline-derived CDR1 and CDR2 are SNHLY and FYNNEI. The CDR3 DNA is TGTGCCAGCAGTGTCCGGGGACAGGGCGGAAACACCATATATTTT. Protein sequence: CASSVRGQGGNTIYF. Looking up the rest from reference TRBV2 and TRBJ1-3 gives the full variable domain: EPEVTQTPSHQVTQMGQEVILRCVPISNHLYFYWYRQILGQKVEFLVSFYNNEISEKSEIFDDQFSVERPDGSNFTLKIRSTKLEDSAMYFCASSVRGQGGNTIYFGEGSWLTVV.

This chain links TRBV9 with TRBJ2-3; 8 bases are shared with TRBD2. Germline CDR1 and CDR2: SGDLS and YYNGEE. The CDR3 consists of 14 residues. The trim removed 2 bases at V and 5 bases at J, leaving 4 bases unmatched. CDR3 protein: CASSVNLAGDTQYF. The CDR3 DNA sequence: TGTGCCAGCAGCGTGAATCTAGCGGGAGATACGCAGTATTTT.

V is TRBV6-5 and J is TRBJ1-1, with D uncertain. The CDR3 contains 12 residues. Germline V gene sequence: CDR1 MNHEY, CDR2 SVGAGI. V dropped 4 bases and J dropped 3 bases, with 6 bases sitting between them. The CDR3 loop reads CASSSAYTEAFF. As DNA, the CDR3 is TGTGCCAGCAGTTCCGCTTACACTGAAGCTTTCTTT.

The gene calls are TRBV4-3 and TRBJ2-7; no reliable D call. CDR3 length: 14 amino acids. V was shortened by 4 bases and J by 0 bases, with 10 bases between the two germline ends. From germline, CDR1 is LGHNA and CDR2 YSLEER. The CDR3 loop is CASSPFGDSYEQYF. CDR3 DNA: TGCGCCAGCAGCCCCTTTGGGGACTCCTACGAGCAGTACTTC.

The chain links TRBV2 to TRBJ2-7, with a tentative D call TRBD1 (6 bases). Trimming shortened V by 4 bases and J by 5 bases, and 24 bases separated the two germline ends. Germline V lookup: CDR1 SNHLY, CDR2 FYNNEI. This CDR3 region has 17 residues. For the CDR3, the DNA is TGTGCCAGCAGTGTAGCCTTCAGGGGCGAAAGGGGCAACGAGCAGTACTTC. Residues: CASSVAFRGERGNEQYF.

CDR3 in DNA: TGTGCCAGCAGCTCCCGCCCGACAGGGAGAGAGCAGTACTTC. Translated, it gives CASSSRPTGREQYF. The rearrangement links TRBV16 to TRBJ2-7, with TRBD1 identical over 7 bases. The trim removed 5 bases at V and 7 bases at J, leaving 11 bases unmatched. CDR3 size: 14 residues. CDR1 KGHSY and CDR2 FQNENV come from the germline V gene.

The chain couples TRBV25-1 to TRBJ2-3, with a possible D match to TRBD2 (6 bases). Trimming cost V 4 bases and J 5 bases, with 7 bases left between them. This CDR3 has 12 amino acids. The germline CDR1 and CDR2 sequences are MGHDK and SYGVNS. CDR3 bases: TGTGCCAGCAGTGTCGGGGGAGATACGCAGTATTTT. Protein sequence: CASSVGGDTQYF.

This rearrangement joins TRBV28 to TRBJ2-3; tentative D call: TRBD2 (6 bases). The V end was cut by 6 bases, the J end by 5 bases, with 27 bases between. The CDR3 totals 18 residues. Looked up from germline, CDR1 is MDHEN and CDR2 is SYDVKM. The CDR3 is CASRASLSKRVGGDTQYF. The CDR3 DNA is TGTGCCAGCAGGGCTAGCCTTTCAAAGCGGGTGGGGGGAGATACGCAGTATTTT.

V and J are TRBV6-6 and TRBJ1-4; D is unclear. The CDR3 contains 13 residues. Trimming removed 5 bases at V and 11 bases at J, with 15 bases between. Germline V lookup: CDR1 MNHNY, CDR2 SVGAGI (reference sequence). CDR3 bases: TGTGCCAGCAGTCTCGCGACGGTGGTGAAACTGTTTTTT. Its translation: CASSLATVVKLFF.

This clone was recorded only once. V usage is TRBV18 and J usage is TRBJ1-6; 8 bases map to TRBD1. Germline CDR1 and CDR2: KGHSH and LQKENI. Trimming took 1 base from V and 10 from J; bases not matched to a gene: 9. The CDR3 runs 16 residues. CDR3 bases: TGTGCCAGCTCACCACTCGGGAACAGGGGGGCGTCACCCCTCCACTTT. This codes for CASSPLGNRGASPLHF.

The V and J genes are TRBV7-6 and TRBJ2-3; 10 bases are shared with TRBD1. Germline V gene data show CDR1 as SGHVS and CDR2 as FNYEAQ. The length of the CDR3 is 16 residues. The V and J ends lost 5 bases and 2 bases, in that order; junction bases with no gene match: 7. Here the CDR3 DNA reads TGTGCCAGCAGCCCAAGAGACAGGGGGCACACAGATACGCAGTATTTT. Translated: CASSPRDRGHTDTQYF.

The chain has TRBV4-3 and TRBJ1-4; D not resolved. The V and J ends lost 2 bases and 6 bases respectively, with 4 bases between them. CDR3 length: 12 residues. From germline, CDR1 is LGHNA and CDR2 YSLEER. CDR3 protein: CASSQLDEKLFF. The DNA for the CDR3 is TGCGCCAGCAGCCAACTCGATGAAAAACTGTTTTTT.